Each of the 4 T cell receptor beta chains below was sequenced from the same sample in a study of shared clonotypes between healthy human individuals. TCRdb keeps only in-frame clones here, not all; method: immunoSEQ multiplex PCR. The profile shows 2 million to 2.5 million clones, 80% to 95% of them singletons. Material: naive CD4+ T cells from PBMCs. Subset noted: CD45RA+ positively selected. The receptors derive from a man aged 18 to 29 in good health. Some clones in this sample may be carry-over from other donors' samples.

CDR3 amino acids: CASSRGDTDEKLFF. CDR3 coding DNA: TGTGCCAGTAGTCGGGGTGACACGGACGAAAAACTGTTTTTT. The chain joins TRBV19 to TRBJ1-4; unclear D gene. From germline, CDR1 is LNHDA and CDR2 SQIVND (reference sequence). V lost 5 bases to trimming and J lost 8 bases, with 15 bases between them. The CDR3 has 14 residues.

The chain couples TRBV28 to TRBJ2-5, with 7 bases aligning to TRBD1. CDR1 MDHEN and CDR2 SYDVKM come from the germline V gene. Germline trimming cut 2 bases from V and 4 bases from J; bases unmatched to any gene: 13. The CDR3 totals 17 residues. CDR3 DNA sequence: TGTGCCAGCAGTTTAATTTCGGGCAGGGGGTTAGGAGAGACCCAGTACTTC. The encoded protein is CASSLISGRGLGETQYF. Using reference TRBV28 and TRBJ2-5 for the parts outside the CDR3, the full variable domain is DVKVTQSSRYLVKRTGEKVFLECVQDMDHENMFWYRQDPGLGLRLIYFSYDVKMKEKGDIPEGYSVSREKKERFSLILESASTNQTSMYLCASSLISGRGLGETQYFGPGTRLLVL.

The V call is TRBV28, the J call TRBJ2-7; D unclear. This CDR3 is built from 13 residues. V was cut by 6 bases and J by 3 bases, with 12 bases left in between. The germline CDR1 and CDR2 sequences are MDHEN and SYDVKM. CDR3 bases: TGTGCCAGCAGCCTCGACGTCTACTACGAGCAGTACTTC. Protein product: CASSLDVYYEQYF. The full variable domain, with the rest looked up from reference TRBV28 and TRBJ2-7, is DVKVTQSSRYLVKRTGEKVFLECVQDMDHENMFWYRQDPGLGLRLIYFSYDVKMKEKGDIPEGYSVSREKKERFSLILESASTNQTSMYLCASSLDVYYEQYFGPGTRLTVT.

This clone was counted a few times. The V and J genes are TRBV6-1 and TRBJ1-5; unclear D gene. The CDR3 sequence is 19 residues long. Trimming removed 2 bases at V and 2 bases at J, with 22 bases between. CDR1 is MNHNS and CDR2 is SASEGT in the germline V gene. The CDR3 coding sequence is TGTGCCAGCAGTGAACTTGTGGGGATACGGATACTAGGCAATCAGCCCCAGCATTTT. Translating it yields CASSELVGIRILGNQPQHF.